This TCR beta chain was obtained from a study of OX40 agonist ivuxolimab in advanced cancers. Libraries were prepared by immunoSEQ multiplex PCR; TCRdb keeps only in-frame clonotypes and omits some of them. This sample has 25,000 to 35,000 clones, with more than 75% found just once. The V and J ends lost 3 bases and 3 bases, in that order; junction bases with no gene match: 1. The CDR3 is 14 residues long. Germline values: CDR1 PRHDT, CDR2 FYEKMQ (reference sequence). V gene TRBV13 combines with J gene TRBJ2-2; TRBD1 aligns across 7 bases. The specimen was CD4+ or CD8+ T cells sorted from blood, collected in a trial of the OX40 agonist ivuxolimab. This sequence was found in an adult with an advanced solid tumor such as melanoma, head and neck, liver or kidney cancer. Written as DNA, the CDR3 is TGTGCCAGCAGCTTTACAGGGGACACCGGGGAGCTGTTTTTT. Protein sequence: CASSFTGDTGELFF.